These 13 T cell receptor beta chains share one sample of origin, sequenced in a study of cytomegalovirus exposure and HLA in healthy donors. PCR amplification relied on 60 Vbeta primers (plus 13 Jbeta primers). Produced via immunoSEQ multiplex PCR; TCRdb's table is partial and in-frame only. Here the sample spans under 90,000 clones, about 80% being singletons. Specimen: PBMCs. The source of these receptors is a middle-aged woman in good health and CMV-seronegative.

The V gene is TRBV30, the J gene TRBJ1-2; 7 bases map to TRBD1. The CDR3 is 16 amino acids. The germline gives CDR1 GTSNPN, CDR2 SVGIG (reference sequence). V lost 5 bases, J lost 6 bases, and 18 bases stayed unmatched. The CDR3 region is CAWFNLQGGLEDGYTF. The CDR3 nucleotides are TGTGCCTGGTTTAACCTCCAGGGGGGACTGGAGGATGGCTACACCTTC.

This chain connects TRBV4-1 to TRBJ1-2; D possibly corresponds to TRBD1 (6 bases). The ends were cut back, 1 base at V and 1 base at J, with 13 bases in the middle. Germline-derived CDR1 and CDR2 are MGHRA and YSYEKL. The CDR3 extends over 16 amino acids. For the CDR3, the DNA is TGCGCCAGCAGCCAAGGGACAGTGGGGTTTAACTATGGCTACACCTTC. This translates into CASSQGTVGFNYGYTF.

The chain couples TRBV11-3 to TRBJ2-1; 9 nucleotides agree with TRBD2. The V segment lost 2 bases and the J segment 8 bases; nucleotides outside the gene matches: 4. The CDR3 consists of 14 residues. Germline V CDR1 and CDR2: SGHNT, YENEEA. CDR3 sequence: CASSLSSGVDEQFF. The CDR3 nucleotides read TGTGCCAGCAGCTTATCTAGCGGGGTAGATGAGCAGTTCTTC.

The chain couples TRBV20-1 to TRBJ2-7; no clear D. Germline CDR1 is DFQATT and CDR2 is SNEGSKA (reference sequence). The CDR3 is 9 residues long. The V end was cut by 3 bases, the J end by 6 bases, with 3 bases between. CDR3 in DNA: TGCAGTGCTAGCTCCGAGCAGTACTTC. Translated: CSASSEQYF.

The J gene is TRBJ1-3, the V gene TRBV1; the table calls TRBD1, which could not be checked here. TRBV1 is classified as a pseudogene. The CDR3 covers 17 residues. The CDR3 DNA reads as TGCACCAGCAGCAGATACAGGGGCCTGTACTCTGGAAACACCATATATTTT. Its translation: CTSSRYRGLYSGNTIYF.

The rearrangement joins TRBV27 to TRBJ2-7, with D possibly matching TRBD2 (5 bases). In germline, CDR1 is MNHEY, CDR2 SMNVEV (reference sequence). The CDR3 contains 15 residues. Trimming pared 5 bases from V and 7 bases from J, leaving 21 bases between. The chain's CDR3 is CASSLNPPPTGEQYF. The DNA for the CDR3 is TGTGCCAGCAGTCTGAATCCTCCGCCGACGGGGGAGCAGTACTTC.

This chain joins TRBV30 and TRBJ1-2; D is perhaps TRBD1 (6 bases). Germline V gene sequence: CDR1 GTSNPN, CDR2 SVGIG (reference sequence). V was shortened by 5 bases and J by 5 bases, with 15 bases between the two germline ends. The CDR3 has 13 amino acids. The CDR3 DNA follows: TGTGCCTGGGCCTCTGGACAGCATTATGGCTACACCTTC. Translated, it gives CAWASGQHYGYTF.

The chain uses TRBV11-3 and TRBJ2-3; 7 positions agree with TRBD2. V shed 5 bases and J 1 base; nucleotides not matched to a gene: 3. CDR1 is SGHNT and CDR2 is YENEEA in the germline V gene. CDR3 length: 14 residues. CDR3 residues: CASSRSGRTDTQYF. CDR3 bases: TGTGCCAGCAGCCGTAGCGGGCGCACAGATACGCAGTATTTT.

For the CDR3, the DNA is TGTGCCAGCAGCCCTGGGGCGCCCTCCTACAATGAGCAGTTCTTC. Its translation: CASSPGAPSYNEQFF. The chain joins TRBV7-2 to TRBJ2-1, with a possible D match to TRBD1 (5 bases). In germline, CDR1 is SGHTA, CDR2 FQGNSA. Deletions cut 5 bases from V and 0 bases from J, with 11 bases between. This CDR3 is built from 15 residues.

The chain employs TRBV14 and TRBJ1-1; D is unclear. The CDR3 extends over 14 amino acids. V lost 0 bases and J lost 4, with 9 bases in between. In germline, CDR1 is SGHDN, CDR2 FVKESK. DNA of the CDR3: TGTGCCAGCAGCCAAGATCGTAGCACCACTGAAGCTTTCTTT. Translating it yields CASSQDRSTTEAFF. Combining the CDR3 with reference TRBV14 and TRBJ1-1 gives the whole variable domain EAGVTQFPSHSVIEKGQTVTLRCDPISGHDNLYWYRRVMGKEIKFLLHFVKESKQDESGMPNNRFLAERTGGTYSTLKVQPAELEDSGVYFCASSQDRSTTEAFFGQGTRLTVV.

The genes are TRBV5-1 and TRBJ2-3; a weak D match, TRBD2 (5 bases). The CDR3 consists of 15 residues. Trimming left V 4 bases short and J 5 bases short, with 17 bases between. Germline V gene lookup returns CDR1 SGHRS and CDR2 YFSETQ. The DNA of the CDR3 is TGCGCCAGCAGCCCCCGAACCCGGGATGGAGATACGCAGTATTTT. Encoded protein: CASSPRTRDGDTQYF.

The chain carries TRBV15 and TRBJ2-7, with TRBD1 matching over 10 bases. Germline V gene lookup returns CDR1 LNHNV and CDR2 YYDKDF (reference sequence). V lost 3 bases to trimming and J lost 6 bases; unmatched junction nucleotides: 11. The CDR3 is 16 amino acids. The CDR3 sequence is CATSSPGTGAHGEQYF. In DNA, the CDR3 is TGTGCCACCAGCAGTCCCGGGACAGGGGCCCATGGCGAGCAGTACTTC.

The chain has TRBV6-4 and TRBJ1-2, with a tentative D call TRBD1 (5 bases). V was pared by 5 bases and J by 8 bases, with 12 bases between. Per germline, CDR1 MRHNA and CDR2 SNTAGT. This CDR3 region has 12 residues. The CDR3 protein is CASSQGGGGYTF. The CDR3 nucleotides are TGTGCCAGCAGTCAGGGAGGTGGGGGCTACACCTTC.